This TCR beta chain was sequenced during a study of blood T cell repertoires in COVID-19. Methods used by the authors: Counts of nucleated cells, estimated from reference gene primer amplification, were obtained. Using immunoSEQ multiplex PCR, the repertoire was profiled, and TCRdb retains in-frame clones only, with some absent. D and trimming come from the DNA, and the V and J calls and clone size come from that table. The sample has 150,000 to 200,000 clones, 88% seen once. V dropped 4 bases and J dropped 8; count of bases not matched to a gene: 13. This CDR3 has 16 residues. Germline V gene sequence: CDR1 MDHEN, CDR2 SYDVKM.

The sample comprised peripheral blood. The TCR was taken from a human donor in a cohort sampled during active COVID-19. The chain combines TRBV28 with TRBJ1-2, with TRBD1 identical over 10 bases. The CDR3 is CASSSHKRQGAEGYTF. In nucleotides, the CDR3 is TGTGCCAGCAGTTCCCATAAACGACAGGGGGCAGAGGGCTACACCTTC.